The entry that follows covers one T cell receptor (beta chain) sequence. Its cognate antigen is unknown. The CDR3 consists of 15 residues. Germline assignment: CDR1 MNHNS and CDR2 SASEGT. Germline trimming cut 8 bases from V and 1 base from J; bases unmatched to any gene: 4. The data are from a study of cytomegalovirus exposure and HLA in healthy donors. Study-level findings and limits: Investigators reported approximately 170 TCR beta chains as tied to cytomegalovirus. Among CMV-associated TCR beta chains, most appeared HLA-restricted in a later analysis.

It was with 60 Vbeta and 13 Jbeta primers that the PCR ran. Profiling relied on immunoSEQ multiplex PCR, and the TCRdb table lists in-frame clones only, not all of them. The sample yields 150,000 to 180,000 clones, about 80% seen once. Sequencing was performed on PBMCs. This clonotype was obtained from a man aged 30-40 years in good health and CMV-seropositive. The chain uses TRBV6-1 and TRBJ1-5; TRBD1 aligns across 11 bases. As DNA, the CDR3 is TGTGCCAGCTCCGGGACAGGGGGAAGCAATCAGCCCCAGCATTTT. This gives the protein CASSGTGGSNQPQHF.